Listed below are T cell receptor beta chains from one sample, sequenced in a study of cytomegalovirus exposure and HLA in healthy donors. Method: immunoSEQ multiplex PCR; TCRdb's copy keeps in-frame clones and lacks some. The top ten clones hold 10% to 12% of a sample with over 70,000 clones, just under 75% of them seen once. The sample consisted of PBMCs. The receptor set was obtained from a human donor in good health. CDR3s include the opening cysteine and the closing phenylalanine or tryptophan. A D gene is named only where the DNA matches it firmly. A clone size is listed for some rows: how often the clone was seen (once, few, many), or a class if it is expanded.

length	size	V	D	J	CDR3	DNA
15	-	TRBV6-5	-	TRBJ1-1	CASSYKQGYRTEAFF	TGTGCCAGCAGTTACAAACAGGGCTATCGGACTGAAGCTTTCTTT
14	once	TRBV5-4	TRBD1	TRBJ2-5	CASSFGDSQETQYF	TGTGCCAGCAGCTTTGGGGACAGCCAAGAGACCCAGTACTTC
15	few	TRBV6-1	-	TRBJ2-7	CASSEGKANRREQYF	TGTGCCAGCAGTGAAGGGAAGGCGAACCGGCGGGAGCAGTACTTC
12	few	TRBV19	-	TRBJ2-7	CASNQHHYEQYF	TGTGCCAGTAACCAACATCACTACGAGCAGTACTTC
14	once	TRBV28	-	TRBJ2-1	CASSFGPRDTEQFF	TGTGCCAGCAGTTTTGGGCCACGAGATACTGAGCAGTTCTTC
15	-	TRBV6-6	TRBD2	TRBJ2-7	CASSYSLAGGYEQYF	TGTGCCAGCAGTTACAGCCTAGCGGGAGGCTACGAGCAGTACTTC
15	-	TRBV5-4	-	TRBJ2-1	CASSLVAPSYNEQFF	TGTGCCAGCAGCTTAGTGGCCCCTTCCTACAATGAGCAGTTCTTC
15	-	TRBV28	TRBD2	TRBJ2-7	CASRGTSGRTPEQYF	TGTGCCAGCAGGGGGACTAGCGGGAGAACCCCGGAGCAGTACTTC
14	-	TRBV6-6	TRBD2	TRBJ2-3	CASRWTSGRDTQYF	TGTGCCAGCAGGTGGACTAGCGGGAGAGATACGCAGTATTTT
14	-	TRBV7-3	TRBD2	TRBJ2-1	CASSLNSGVNEQFF	TGTGCCAGCAGCTTAAATAGCGGGGTCAATGAGCAGTTCTTC
14	few	TRBV5-6	-	TRBJ2-3	CASSSGTGVNTQYF	TGTGCCAGCAGCTCCGGGACGGGGGTGAATACGCAGTATTTT
16	-	TRBV28	TRBD1	TRBJ1-4	CASSQDRGRGGEKLFF	TGTGCCAGCAGTCAGGACAGGGGGCGAGGAGGAGAAAAACTGTTTTTT
14	few	TRBV30	TRBD2	TRBJ2-1	CAWKRAGGRNEQFF	TGTGCCTGGAAAAGAGCGGGAGGTCGCAATGAGCAGTTCTTC
16	few	TRBV11-2	TRBD1	TRBJ2-1	CASSSPQGTGGNEQFF	TGTGCCAGCAGCTCACCCCAAGGGACAGGGGGCAATGAGCAGTTCTTC
16	once	TRBV25-1	-	TRBJ1-5	CASSESGSVPYQPQHF	TGTGCCAGCAGTGAATCAGGGTCAGTGCCTTATCAGCCCCAGCATTTT
11	-	TRBV6-1	-	TRBJ2-7	CASSERNEQYF	TGTGCCAGCAGTGAACGTAACGAGCAGTACTTC
13	-	TRBV30	-	TRBJ1-1	CAWSEGGYTEAFF	TGTGCCTGGAGCGAAGGAGGTTACACTGAAGCTTTCTTT
16	once	TRBV7-6	-	TRBJ2-1	CASSLGRGGTLRGQFF	TGTGCCAGCAGCTTAGGTCGCGGCGGGACGCTAAGGGGGCAGTTCTTC
15	-	TRBV11-2	TRBD1	TRBJ1-2	CASSHPGTESYGYTF	TGTGCCAGCAGCCACCCCGGGACAGAGTCCTATGGCTACACCTTC
15	few	TRBV6-1	TRBD1	TRBJ1-3	CASSPTGTGGNTIYF	TGTGCCAGCAGTCCAACCGGGACAGGGGGAAACACCATATATTTT
16	-	TRBV7-9	TRBD2	TRBJ2-1	CASSFLAGGTYNEQFF	TGTGCCAGCAGCTTTTTGGCGGGAGGGACGTACAATGAGCAGTTCTTC
15	few	TRBV5-1	TRBD1	TRBJ1-1	CASSLLDRGLTEAFF	TGCGCCAGCAGCCTTCTGGACAGGGGTTTAACTGAAGCTTTCTTT
15	medium-sized	TRBV19	TRBD2	TRBJ2-7	CASRLAGVKDYEQYF	TGTGCCAGCCGACTAGCGGGAGTAAAGGACTACGAGCAGTACTTC
13	-	TRBV9	TRBD2	TRBJ2-7	CASSVGEGYEQYF	TGTGCCAGCAGCGTCGGGGAGGGATACGAGCAGTACTTC
14	few	TRBV6-1	TRBD1	TRBJ2-1	CASLTGGADNEQFF	TGTGCCAGCCTAACAGGGGGCGCCGACAATGAGCAGTTCTTC
15	few	TRBV19	TRBD1	TRBJ1-1	CASSIRTGANTEAFF	TGTGCCAGTAGTATTAGGACAGGGGCTAACACTGAAGCTTTCTTT
15	-	TRBV7-9	-	TRBJ1-1	CASSPPGGENTEAFF	TGTGCCAGCAGCCCTCCGGGAGGGGAGAACACTGAAGCTTTCTTT
13	-	TRBV9	TRBD1	TRBJ2-1	CASSGTGRGEQFF	TGTGCCAGCAGCGGGACAGGCCGAGGGGAGCAGTTCTTC
16	few	TRBV19	-	TRBJ1-1	CASSYLGKSRNTEAFF	TGTGCCAGTAGTTATCTCGGTAAATCGCGGAACACTGAAGCTTTCTTT
15	-	TRBV2	TRBD2	TRBJ2-1	CAVLAKEKEYNEQFF	TGTGCCGTACTAGCGAAAGAAAAAGAATACAATGAGCAGTTCTTC
17	once	TRBV13	TRBD1	TRBJ2-1	CASSPPSGQSLYNEQFF	TGTGCCAGCAGCCCACCCTCGGGACAGAGCCTCTACAATGAGCAGTTCTTC
14	-	TRBV11-3	TRBD1	TRBJ2-7	CASSRDRGSYEQYF	TGTGCCAGCAGCCGGGACAGGGGATCCTACGAGCAGTACTTC
11	-	TRBV30	-	TRBJ1-1	CAWGQNTEAFF	TGTGCCTGGGGACAGAACACTGAAGCTTTCTTT
16	-	TRBV15	-	TRBJ2-7	CATSRALGGRGYEQYF	TGTGCCACCAGCAGGGCCCTCGGAGGGAGAGGATACGAGCAGTACTTC
16	-	TRBV5-1	TRBD2	TRBJ2-3	CASSLPGGGPWDTQYF	TGCGCCAGCAGCCTCCCCGGGGGAGGGCCATGGGATACGCAGTATTTT